This T cell receptor beta chain is from a study of a mutant IDH1 vaccine in newly diagnosed glioma. The overall study: Patients previously underwent radiotherapy, temozolomide, or both, and most underwent both.

The assay was immunoSEQ multiplex PCR, and TCRdb's table has in-frame clones only and misses some. The table includes about 38,000 clones, approximately 92% detected once. The sample's time point: baseline, week 1 (first vaccination visit). Treatment reported: pre-vaccination baseline after standard-of-care therapy. The source is a man aged 18-30 years with glioma. This material consisted of PBMCs, taken from a glioma patient treated with radiotherapy, temozolomide or both.

The CDR3 region has the DNA TGTGCCAGCCGGGACAGGGGCTTAGCAACTAATGAAAAACTGTTTTTT. It yields the protein CASRDRGLATNEKLFF. The chain is built from TRBV27 and TRBJ1-4; 10 bases align to TRBD1. V was clipped by 8 bases and J by 0 bases; unmatched bases: 6. Germline lookup yields CDR1 MNHEY and CDR2 SMNVEV (reference sequence). The CDR3 consists of 16 residues.